Below, 20 T cell receptor beta chains from the same sample are listed, as sequenced in a study of T cell responses to AZD1222 COVID-19 vaccine. Repertoires were generated with immunoSEQ multiplex PCR, while TCRdb's copy carries only in-frame clones and drops some. Seen here are roughly 120,000 clones, 70% to 90% observed once, and the top ten hold roughly 3.9%. The sequenced sample was peripheral blood, obtained on day 0 of MenACWY control vaccination. Every receptor here comes from an adult in good health.

The chain has TRBV7-2 and TRBJ2-3, with 11 bases lining up with TRBD2. The CDR3 has 15 amino acids. Germline loops: CDR1 SGHTA, CDR2 FQGNSA. The ends lost 2 bases at V and 9 bases at J; junction bases unmatched: 7. The DNA of the CDR3 is TGTGCCAGCAGCTTAACGCCGACTAGCGGGGTGACGCAGTATTTT. Translation gives CASSLTPTSGVTQYF.

V is TRBV7-9 and J is TRBJ1-1; TRBD1 agrees at 7 bases. This CDR3 comprises 13 residues. From germline, CDR1 is SEHNR and CDR2 FQNEAQ (reference sequence). Germline trimming cut 5 bases from V and 3 bases from J; bases unmatched to any gene: 3. The DNA of the CDR3 is TGTGCCAGCAGCCGGGACAGTTACACTGAAGCTTTCTTT. Its protein is CASSRDSYTEAFF.

This chain links TRBV4-2 with TRBJ1-5, with D maybe TRBD1 (5 bases). CDR1 and CDR2 (germline): LGHNA, YNFKEQ. This CDR3 region has 14 residues. V was cut by 5 bases and J by 3 bases, with 11 bases left in between. The CDR3 region is CASSAPGYNQPQHF. CDR3 coding DNA: TGTGCCAGCAGCGCACCAGGGTACAATCAGCCCCAGCATTTT.

The chain is built from TRBV10-2 and TRBJ2-7; 8 bases match TRBD1. The CDR3 consists of 14 residues. With 6 bases clipped from V and 2 bases from J, the junction kept 6 bases outside the gene matches. Germline CDR1 WSHSY, CDR2 SAAADI. CDR3: CASREGQGPYEQYF. CDR3 in DNA: TGCGCCAGCAGAGAAGGACAGGGTCCCTACGAGCAGTACTTC.

This rearrangement joins TRBV6-1 to TRBJ1-5, with a possible D match to TRBD1 (6 bases). This CDR3 spans 15 amino acids. Looked up from germline, CDR1 is MNHNS and CDR2 is SASEGT. V was clipped by 3 bases and J by 7 bases, with 16 bases between them. As DNA, the CDR3 is TGTGCCAGCAGTGAGGGGGGCGGCTTGAGGCAGCCCCAGCATTTT. It specifies CASSEGGGLRQPQHF.

The CDR3 protein is CASRDRDRAGEQYF. The CDR3 DNA follows: TGCGCCAGCCGCGACCGGGACAGGGCGGGCGAGCAGTACTTC. The chain employs TRBV4-1 and TRBJ2-7, with 9 bases matching TRBD1. V lost 8 bases and J lost 6; bases outside the gene matches: 11. Germline lookup yields CDR1 MGHRA and CDR2 YSYEKL. The CDR3 totals 14 residues.

The chain recombines TRBV5-1 with TRBJ2-1; 8 bases match TRBD1. The germline V gene has CDR1 SGHRS and CDR2 YFSETQ. CDR3 length: 13 residues. V lost 4 bases, J lost 5 bases, and 2 bases stayed unmatched. This CDR3 is CASSTDRDNEQFF. The DNA for the CDR3 is TGCGCCAGCAGCACGGACAGGGACAATGAGCAGTTCTTC. Full variable domain (remainder filled in from reference TRBV5-1 and TRBJ2-1): KAGVTQTPRYLIKTRGQQVTLSCSPISGHRSVSWYQQTPGQGLQFLFEYFSETQRNKGNFPGRFSGRQFSNSRSEMNVSTLELGDSALYLCASSTDRDNEQFFGPGTRLTVL.

This clone appeared a few times. The chain uses TRBV2 and TRBJ2-1; 8 bases align to TRBD1. Germline V gene sequence: CDR1 SNHLY, CDR2 FYNNEI. CDR3 length: 15 residues. V lost 7 bases to trimming and J lost 0 bases; unmatched junction nucleotides: 5. The CDR3 DNA reads TGTGCCAGCAATACAGGGGGGCTCTCCTACAATGAGCAGTTCTTC. This codes for CASNTGGLSYNEQFF.

The CDR3 spells CASRTGFSANYGYTF. The CDR3 DNA is TGTGCCAGCAGAACAGGGTTTAGCGCTAACTATGGCTACACCTTC. The chain carries TRBV6-5 and TRBJ1-2; TRBD1 might be the D (6 bases). Looked up from germline, CDR1 is MNHEY and CDR2 is SVGAGI. The V and J ends lost 6 bases and 0 bases respectively, with 14 bases between them. CDR3 size: 15 residues.

Within the sample, this clone is medium-sized. The chain couples TRBV2 to TRBJ1-5; D unclear. The CDR3 runs 15 residues. V gave up 6 bases and J gave up 0 bases, with 12 bases separating them. Looked up from germline, CDR1 is SNHLY and CDR2 is FYNNEI. The CDR3 coding sequence is TGTGCCAGCAGCGCTGGAGTTTCTAGCAATCAGCCCCAGCATTTT. It yields the protein CASSAGVSSNQPQHF. The whole variable domain, remainder taken from reference TRBV2 and TRBJ1-5, is EPEVTQTPSHQVTQMGQEVILRCVPISNHLYFYWYRQILGQKVEFLVSFYNNEISEKSEIFDDQFSVERPDGSNFTLKIRSTKLEDSAMYFCASSAGVSSNQPQHFGDGTRLSIL.

This chain uses TRBV24-1 with TRBJ1-2; possibly TRBD1 for D (5 bases). V lost 4 bases to trimming and J lost 2 bases, with 13 bases between them. Germline V gene lookup returns CDR1 KGHDR and CDR2 SFDVKD. This CDR3 has 15 residues. Here the CDR3 reads CATSDYLRGNYGYTF. The CDR3 region has the DNA TGTGCCACCAGTGACTACCTCCGGGGGAACTATGGCTACACCTTC.

The chain joins TRBV7-2 to TRBJ1-5; TRBD1 aligns across 7 bases. The V gene end was trimmed by 0 bases and the J gene end by 13 bases; junction bases not matched to a gene: 3. Germline loops: CDR1 SGHTA, CDR2 FQGNSA. This CDR3 spans 12 amino acids. The CDR3 sequence is CASSLAGQWQHF. The CDR3 bases are TGTGCCAGCAGCTTAGCGGGACAGTGGCAGCATTTT.

This chain links TRBV12-3 or TRBV12-4 with TRBJ1-2; D possibly corresponds to TRBD1 (5 bases). V lost 5 bases and J lost 4, with 11 bases in between. This CDR3 has 13 residues. Written as DNA, the CDR3 is TGTGCCAGCAGTAGGGACGGGGCCTATGGCTACACCTTC. Protein product: CASSRDGAYGYTF.

CDR3 DNA sequence: TGTGCCATCAGCCAGACAGGGAGTTACACCGGGGAGCTGTTTTTT. Protein: CAISQTGSYTGELFF. The chain recombines TRBV10-3 with TRBJ2-2; TRBD1 matches at 7 bases. The CDR3 extends over 15 amino acids. Germline loops: CDR1 ENHRY, CDR2 SYGVKD. The V segment lost 6 bases and the J segment 3 bases; nucleotides outside the gene matches: 7.

The rearrangement joins TRBV27 to TRBJ1-1; a possible D gene is TRBD1 (6 bases). Germline V CDR1 and CDR2: MNHEY, SMNVEV (reference sequence). The CDR3 sequence is 16 residues long. The ends were cut back, 5 bases at V and 5 bases at J, with 21 bases in the middle. CDR3 sequence: CASSADSYLFSTEAFF. The CDR3 bases are TGTGCCAGCAGTGCGGACAGTTACCTATTTTCTACTGAAGCTTTCTTT.

The chain links TRBV5-1 to TRBJ2-3; perhaps D is TRBD1 or TRBD2 (6 bases each). Germline values: CDR1 SGHRS, CDR2 YFSETQ. Trimming removed 4 bases at V and 5 bases at J, with 17 bases between. The CDR3 has 15 amino acids. The CDR3 loop is CASSPQVGGEDTQYF. CDR3 DNA sequence: TGCGCCAGCAGCCCCCAAGTGGGGGGCGAAGATACGCAGTATTTT. The whole variable domain, remainder taken from reference TRBV5-1 and TRBJ2-3, is KAGVTQTPRYLIKTRGQQVTLSCSPISGHRSVSWYQQTPGQGLQFLFEYFSETQRNKGNFPGRFSGRQFSNSRSEMNVSTLELGDSALYLCASSPQVGGEDTQYFGPGTRLTVL.

This clone was counted a single time. This chain joins TRBV18 and TRBJ2-1; D is perhaps TRBD1 (6 bases). Per the germline V gene, CDR1 is KGHSH and CDR2 is LQKENI. This CDR3 region has 15 residues. Trimming left V 0 bases short and J 1 base short, with 7 bases between. Here the CDR3 reads CASSPPGTSYNEQFF. The CDR3 DNA reads TGTGCCAGCTCACCACCAGGGACATCCTACAATGAGCAGTTCTTC.

The V call is TRBV9, the J call TRBJ2-3, with D hard to call. The V end was cut by 3 bases, the J end by 6 bases, with 11 bases between. Germline CDR1 is SGDLS and CDR2 is YYNGEE. The CDR3 length is 13 residues. CDR3 region: CASSGLPQDTQYF. Written as DNA, the CDR3 is TGTGCCAGCAGCGGGCTTCCTCAGGATACGCAGTATTTT.

This clone was recorded a few times. The chain recombines TRBV6-1 with TRBJ1-6; D gene unclear. Germline V gives CDR1 MNHNS, CDR2 SASEGT. The CDR3 extends over 12 amino acids. The V gene lost 0 bases and the J gene lost 15 bases, with 9 bases spanning the gap. CDR3 DNA sequence: TGTGCCAGCAGTGAAGCGGGCAGCAACCTCCACTTT. Its protein is CASSEAGSNLHF.

This clone was counted between two and nine times. The chain carries TRBV4-2 and TRBJ1-5; 11 positions agree with TRBD1. Germline loops: CDR1 LGHNA, CDR2 YNFKEQ. This CDR3 region has 17 residues. V was pared by 2 bases and J by 3 bases, with 6 bases of the junction left unmatched. The CDR3, as DNA: TGTGCCAGCAGCCAATGGGCGGGACAGGGGGACAATCAGCCCCAGCATTTT. This encodes CASSQWAGQGDNQPQHF.